The clone carrying this TCR beta chain was seen once. This CDR3 comprises 15 residues. V dropped 5 bases and J dropped 5 bases, with 16 bases sitting between them. CDR1 SEHNR and CDR2 FQNEAQ come from the germline V gene (reference sequence). The sample originates from a study of cytomegalovirus exposure and HLA in healthy donors. The PCR contained 60 Vbeta and 13 Jbeta primers. TCRdb's copy holds only in-frame clones and misses some; the assay was immunoSEQ multiplex PCR. The data show approximately 180,000 clones, with 77% seen just once and less than 1.5% held by the top ten. The receptor comes from a woman in her twenties or thirties in good health and CMV-seropositive. Material: PBMCs. The chain employs TRBV7-9 and TRBJ2-1; D unresolved. As DNA, the CDR3 is TGTGCCAGCAGCCCGGGTGGGTCTCGACACAATGAGCAGTTCTTC. This gives the protein CASSPGGSRHNEQFF.